The T cell receptor beta chain described here comes from a study of T cell responses to AZD1222 COVID-19 vaccine. Findings and caveats of the study: It was only a handful of AZD1222 recipients who were seropositive at baseline.

Measured with immunoSEQ multiplex PCR; TCRdb has only the in-frame clones, and not every one. The sample contains over 100,000 clones, around 89% of which appear only once. Regarding this clone: Its antigen remains unknown.

The CDR3 extends over 15 amino acids. Germline V gene data show CDR1 as SEHNR and CDR2 as FQNEAQ (reference sequence). V lost 5 bases and J 0 bases, leaving 13 bases between the germline ends. The receptor's source is an adult in good health. The sample in question was peripheral blood, obtained on day 0 of AZD1222 vaccination. The gene calls are TRBV7-9 and TRBJ1-1; D may be TRBD1 (6 bases). The CDR3 is CASSPLGAMNTEAFF. The CDR3 DNA reads TGTGCCAGCAGCCCCCTGGGGGCTATGAACACTGAAGCTTTCTTT.